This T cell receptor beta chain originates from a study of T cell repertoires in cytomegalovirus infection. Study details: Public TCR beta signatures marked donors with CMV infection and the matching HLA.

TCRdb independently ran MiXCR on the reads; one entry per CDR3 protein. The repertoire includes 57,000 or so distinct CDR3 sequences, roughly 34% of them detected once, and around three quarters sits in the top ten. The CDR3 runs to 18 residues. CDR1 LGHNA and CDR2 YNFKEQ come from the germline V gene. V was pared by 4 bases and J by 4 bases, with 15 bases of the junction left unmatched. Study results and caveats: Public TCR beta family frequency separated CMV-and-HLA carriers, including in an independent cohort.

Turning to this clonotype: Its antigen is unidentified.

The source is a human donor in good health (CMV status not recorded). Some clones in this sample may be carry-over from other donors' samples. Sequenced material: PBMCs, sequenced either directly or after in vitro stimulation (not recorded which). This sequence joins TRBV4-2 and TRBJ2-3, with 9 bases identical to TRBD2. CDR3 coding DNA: TGTGCCAGCAGCCCCATTTCTTCGCGGGGGGGCGGGGCAGATACGCAGTATTTT. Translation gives CASSPISSRGGGADTQYF.